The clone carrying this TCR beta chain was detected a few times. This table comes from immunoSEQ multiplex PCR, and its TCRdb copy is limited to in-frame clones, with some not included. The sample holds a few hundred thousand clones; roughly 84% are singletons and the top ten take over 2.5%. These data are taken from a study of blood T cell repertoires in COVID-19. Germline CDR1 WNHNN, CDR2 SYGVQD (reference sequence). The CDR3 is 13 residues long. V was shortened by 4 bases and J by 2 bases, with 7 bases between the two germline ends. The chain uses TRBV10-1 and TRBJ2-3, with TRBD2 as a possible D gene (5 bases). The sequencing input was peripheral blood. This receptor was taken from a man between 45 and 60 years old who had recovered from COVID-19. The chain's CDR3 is CASSVDFTDTQYF. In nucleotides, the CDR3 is TGCGCCAGCAGTGTGGACTTCACAGATACGCAGTATTTT.